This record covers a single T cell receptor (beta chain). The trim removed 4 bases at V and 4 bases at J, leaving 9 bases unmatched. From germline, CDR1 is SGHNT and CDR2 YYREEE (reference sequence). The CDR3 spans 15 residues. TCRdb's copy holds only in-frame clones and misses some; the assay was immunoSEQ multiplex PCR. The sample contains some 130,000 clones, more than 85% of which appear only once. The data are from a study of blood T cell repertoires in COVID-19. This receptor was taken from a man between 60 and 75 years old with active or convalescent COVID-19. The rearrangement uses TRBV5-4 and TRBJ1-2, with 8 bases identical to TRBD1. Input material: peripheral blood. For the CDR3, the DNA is TGTGCCAGCAGCGGTGGACAGGGAACACTCTATGGCTACACCTTC. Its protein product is CASSGGQGTLYGYTF. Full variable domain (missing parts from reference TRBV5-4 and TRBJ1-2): ETGVTQSPTHLIKTRGQQVTLRCSSQSGHNTVSWYQQALGQGPQFIFQYYREEENGRGNFPPRFSGLQFPNYSSELNVNALELDDSALYLCASSGGQGTLYGYTFGSGTRLTVV.